This T cell receptor (beta chain) emerged from a study of blood T cells in healthy people across ages. Sample-barcoded 5' priming and a J-beta primer mix drove a second PCR of roughly 7 to 11 cycles. TCRdb used MiXCR to reprocess the 5' RACE reads, holding one entry per CDR3 protein. The sample lists roughly 1.9 million distinct CDR3 sequences, approximately 39% occurring once. The CDR3 is made up of 15 amino acids. Trimming shortened V by 5 bases and J by 4 bases, and 17 bases separated the two germline ends. In germline, CDR1 is LNHDA, CDR2 SQIVND (reference sequence). Sequencing was performed on blood. This receptor was identified in a human donor in good health. The chain has TRBV19 and TRBJ2-5, with a possible D match to TRBD1 (6 bases). Written as DNA, the CDR3 is TGTGCCAGTAGTCGCAGGGGAGAGCGTCTAGAGACCCAGTACTTC. This codes for CASSRRGERLETQYF.